These 30 T cell receptor beta chains originate from one sample sequenced in a study of blood T cell repertoires in COVID-19. Using immunoSEQ multiplex PCR, the repertoire was profiled, and TCRdb retains in-frame clones only, with some absent. The repertoire holds roughly 400,000 clones, 70% to 90% seen once, with less than 1.5% in the top ten. The material sequenced was PBMCs or T cells enriched from blood (not recorded which). These receptors were taken from a woman aged 18-29 years who had been exposed to COVID-19.

The rearrangement links TRBV3-1 (or the pseudogene TRBV3-2) to TRBJ2-2, with 8 bases that match TRBD1. The CDR3 runs to 16 residues. Germline CDR1 reads LGHDT; CDR2 reads YNNKEL (reference sequence). V dropped 4 bases and J dropped 3; count of bases not matched to a gene: 7. The CDR3 reads CASSPRTGWDTGELFF. The CDR3 nucleotides are TGTGCCAGCAGCCCTAGGACAGGGTGGGACACCGGGGAGCTGTTTTTT.

The V and J genes are TRBV18 and TRBJ2-7; weak D call: TRBD2 (6 bases). V lost 1 base and J lost 6, with 22 bases in between. The germline V gene encodes CDR1 KGHSH and CDR2 LQKENI. The CDR3 covers 17 residues. The CDR3 loop reads CASSPLYSQGKTSEQYF. CDR3 sequence (DNA): TGTGCCAGCTCACCACTGTATTCGCAGGGAAAGACTAGCGAGCAGTACTTC.

The chain recombines TRBV5-8 with TRBJ1-1; D is uncertain. Germline loops: CDR1 SGHTS, CDR2 YDEGEE. This CDR3 has 14 amino acids. V lost 4 bases and J 0 bases, leaving 10 bases between the germline ends. CDR3 in DNA: TGTGCCAGCAGCCCCGGAGGACTGAACACTGAAGCTTTCTTT. Translation gives CASSPGGLNTEAFF.

V usage is TRBV19 and J usage is TRBJ2-3; the D gene is possibly TRBD1 (6 bases). Germline-derived CDR1 and CDR2 are LNHDA and SQIVND (reference sequence). CDR3 size: 14 residues. Trimming shortened V by 0 bases and J by 3 bases, and 7 bases separated the two germline ends. For the CDR3, the DNA is TGTGCCAGTAGTATAGATACAGGGACAGATACGCAGTATTTT. It codes for CASSIDTGTDTQYF. Full variable domain (outside the CDR3, taken from reference TRBV19 and TRBJ2-3): DGGITQSPKYLFRKEGQNVTLSCEQNLNHDAMYWYRQDPGQGLRLIYYSQIVNDFQKGDIAEGYSVSREKKESFPLTVTSAQKNPTAFYLCASSIDTGTDTQYFGPGTRLTVL.

The rearrangement joins TRBV6-4 to TRBJ2-6, with 8 bases lining up with TRBD1. The CDR3 is 16 residues long. Germline lookup yields CDR1 MRHNA and CDR2 SNTAGT. J lost 4 bases, V lost 2 bases, and 4 bases had no gene match. CDR3 DNA: TGTGCCAGCAGTGACAGGACAGGGACCGGGGCCAACGTCCTGACTTTC. It encodes CASSDRTGTGANVLTF.

This chain joins TRBV24-1 and TRBJ1-2; D call uncertain. The CDR3 spans 13 residues. V lost 0 bases and J 9 bases, leaving 10 bases between the germline ends. Germline loops: CDR1 KGHDR, CDR2 SFDVKD. The CDR3 coding sequence is TGTGCCACCAGTGATTTGCCCGGGGAGAGCTACACCTTC. It translates to CATSDLPGESYTF.

The chain uses TRBV6-5 and TRBJ1-1; tentative D call: TRBD1 (6 bases). Trimming took off 7 bases at V and 1 base at J, with 10 bases between the two ends. This CDR3 is 13 amino acids long. Germline-derived CDR1 and CDR2 are MNHEY and SVGAGI. This CDR3 is CASIDRSNTEAFF. The CDR3 coding sequence is TGTGCCAGCATAGACAGGTCGAACACTGAAGCTTTCTTT.

V is TRBV10-3 and J is TRBJ2-1; 14 bases line up with TRBD2. The germline V gene has CDR1 ENHRY and CDR2 SYGVKD. This CDR3 region has 15 residues. J gave up 7 bases and V 6 bases, and 5 bases lay outside the gene matches. DNA for the CDR3: TGTGCCATCAGGACTAGCGGGAGGGCATGGAATGAGCAGTTCTTC. Translated: CAIRTSGRAWNEQFF.

This sequence joins TRBV7-6 and TRBJ2-2; TRBD2 agrees at 12 bases. The CDR3 is 19 residues long. With V trimmed by 1 base and J by 0 bases, 6 bases remained unmatched. Germline CDR1 reads SGHVS; CDR2 reads FNYEAQ. The CDR3 is CASSLVLAGGGANTGELFF. CDR3 DNA sequence: TGTGCCAGCAGCTTAGTACTAGCGGGAGGCGGCGCGAACACCGGGGAGCTGTTTTTT.

This chain connects TRBV7-9 to TRBJ2-3; 9 bases align to TRBD2. There are 13 residues in the CDR3. Germline CDR1 reads SEHNR; CDR2 reads FQNEAQ (reference sequence). The J segment lost 1 base and the V segment lost 9 bases, leaving 2 bases of the junction unmatched. The CDR3 DNA sequence: TGTGCCAGTCGGACTAGCGGCACAGATACGCAGTATTTT. Translating it yields CASRTSGTDTQYF. Variable domain in full (rest from reference TRBV7-9 and TRBJ2-3): DTGVSQNPRHKITKRGQNVTFRCDPISEHNRLYWYRQTLGQGPEFLTYFQNEAQLEKSRLLSDRFSAERPKGSFSTLEIQRTEQGDSAMYLCASRTSGTDTQYFGPGTRLTVL.

J is TRBJ1-5 and V is TRBV30, with 7 bases matching TRBD1. Germline CDR1 and CDR2: GTSNPN and SVGIG (reference sequence). J was trimmed by 0 bases and V by 5 bases; bases with no gene match: 10. The CDR3 has 16 residues. CDR3 loop: CAWGDTGQHSNQPQHF. CDR3 bases: TGTGCCTGGGGAGATACGGGACAGCATAGCAATCAGCCCCAGCATTTT. The whole variable domain, remainder taken from reference TRBV30 and TRBJ1-5, is SQTIHQWPATLVQPVGSPLSLECTVEGTSNPNLYWYRQAAGRGLQLLFYSVGIGQISSEVPQNLSASRPQDRQFILSSKKLLLSDSGFYLCAWGDTGQHSNQPQHFGDGTRLSIL.

V and J are TRBV3-1 (or the pseudogene TRBV3-2) and TRBJ2-7; 8 positions agree with TRBD1. Looked up from germline, CDR1 is LGHDT and CDR2 is YNNKEL (reference sequence). Germline trimming cut 1 base from V and 4 bases from J; bases unmatched to any gene: 6. CDR3 length: 15 amino acids. The CDR3 DNA is TGTGCCAGCAGCCAAGGGGACAGGCGGGGATACGAGCAGTACTTC. Amino acids: CASSQGDRRGYEQYF.

This clone was observed a single time. The rearrangement uses TRBV9 and TRBJ2-3; 12 positions agree with TRBD2. Germline assignment: CDR1 SGDLS and CDR2 YYNGEE. The CDR3 is 18 amino acids. J gave up 4 bases and V 1 base, and 10 bases lay outside the gene matches. CDR3 bases: TGTGCCAGCAGCGTACGCCTCCTAGCGGGAGGGCCCTCAGATACGCAGTATTTT. Its protein is CASSVRLLAGGPSDTQYF.

This chain uses TRBV7-3 with TRBJ1-1, with D perhaps matching TRBD1 (6 bases). V gave up 8 bases and J gave up 4 bases, with 20 bases separating them. Germline V CDR1 and CDR2: SGHTA, FQGTGA. The CDR3 runs 15 residues. The DNA for the CDR3 is TGTGCCAGCGGGTTTGGGGGGGCTGGTGGCACTGAAGCTTTCTTT. Translated: CASGFGGAGGTEAFF.

V gene TRBV28 combines with J gene TRBJ1-4; 8 bases are a match to TRBD1. Germline values: CDR1 MDHEN, CDR2 SYDVKM. Trimming took 2 bases from V and 7 from J; bases not matched to a gene: 6. CDR3 length: 15 residues. This CDR3 is CASSLVQGAAEKLFF. The CDR3 coding sequence is TGTGCCAGCAGTTTAGTCCAGGGGGCCGCTGAAAAACTGTTTTTT.

The chain employs TRBV3-1 (or the pseudogene TRBV3-2) and TRBJ1-6, with D uncertain. V was pared by 1 base and J by 1 base, with 5 bases between. Germline CDR1 is LGHDT and CDR2 is YNNKEL (reference sequence). The CDR3 extends over 15 amino acids. The CDR3 sequence: CASSQVESYNSPLHF. Written as DNA, the CDR3 is TGTGCCAGCAGCCAAGTGGAGTCCTATAATTCACCCCTCCACTTT.

The genes are TRBV12-3 or TRBV12-4 and TRBJ2-1, with TRBD2 identical over 8 bases. The CDR3 consists of 13 residues. The V gene end was trimmed by 8 bases and the J gene end by 15 bases; junction bases not matched to a gene: 15. CDR3 nucleotides: TGTGCCAGCGGAAGACTAGCGAACACCGGGGCGTTCTTC. Translation gives CASGRLANTGAFF.

J is TRBJ1-4 and V is TRBV15, with D maybe TRBD1 (5 bases). This CDR3 region has 13 residues. The germline V gene encodes CDR1 LNHNV and CDR2 YYDKDF (reference sequence). V lost 9 bases and J lost 12, with 20 bases in between. CDR3 amino acids: CATNFERGPQLFF. Written as DNA, the CDR3 is TGTGCCACTAATTTTGAAAGGGGCCCCCAACTGTTTTTT.

This rearrangement joins TRBV5-4 to TRBJ2-1, with 16 bases that match TRBD2. The CDR3 consists of 20 residues. Losses at the gene ends were 4 bases for V and 0 bases for J; bases not matched to a gene: 10. Germline assignment: CDR1 SGHNT and CDR2 YYREEE (reference sequence). The CDR3 sequence is CASSRATGTSGGVSYNEQFF. The DNA for the CDR3 is TGTGCCAGCAGCCGAGCAACCGGGACTAGCGGGGGGGTCTCCTACAATGAGCAGTTCTTC.

The chain recombines TRBV29-1 with TRBJ1-5; D remains ambiguous. Trimming cost V 2 bases and J 1 base, with 6 bases left between them. Per germline, CDR1 SQVTM and CDR2 ANQGSEA. This CDR3 is 13 amino acids long. The DNA for the CDR3 is TGCAGCGTTGAATCCGGGAGCAATCAGCCCCAGCATTTT. Its protein product is CSVESGSNQPQHF.

The V and J genes are TRBV9 and TRBJ2-7; D is perhaps TRBD1 (6 bases). V lost 2 bases to trimming and J lost 3 bases, with 12 bases between them. Per the germline V gene, CDR1 is SGDLS and CDR2 is YYNGEE. The CDR3 is made up of 14 amino acids. The chain's CDR3 is CASSVGQNHYEQYF. CDR3 coding DNA: TGTGCCAGCAGCGTCGGACAGAATCACTACGAGCAGTACTTC.

The chain has TRBV19 and TRBJ1-3, with a tentative D call TRBD1 (6 bases). V lost 4 bases to trimming and J lost 0 bases, with 7 bases between them. Germline assignment: CDR1 LNHDA and CDR2 SQIVND (reference sequence). The CDR3 has 14 residues. In DNA form, the CDR3 reads TGTGCCAGTAGTACGGACAGCTCTGGAAACACCATATATTTT. It encodes CASSTDSSGNTIYF.

The chain links TRBV3-1 (or the pseudogene TRBV3-2) to TRBJ1-2; 8 bases map to TRBD1. Germline V gene sequence: CDR1 LGHDT, CDR2 YNNKEL (reference sequence). V lost 5 bases, J lost 7 bases, and 12 bases stayed unmatched. The CDR3 covers 15 residues. CDR3 in DNA: TGTGCCAGCAGCTTCCCCGGACAGGGCCCTAGTGGCTACACCTTC. This gives the protein CASSFPGQGPSGYTF.

The CDR3 DNA is TGTGCCAGCAGCCAAAGCTCCTCCGGGATATTGAACACTGAAGCTTTCTTT. Its protein product is CASSQSSSGILNTEAFF. V usage is TRBV3-1 (or the pseudogene TRBV3-2) and J usage is TRBJ1-1, with D unresolved. The germline CDR1 and CDR2 sequences are LGHDT and YNNKEL (reference sequence). V was shortened by 2 bases and J by 0 bases, with 16 bases between the two germline ends. CDR3 length equals 17 residues.

The chain has TRBV15 and TRBJ2-5; tentatively, D is TRBD1 (6 bases). CDR1 and CDR2 from the germline V gene are LNHNV and YYDKDF (reference sequence). The V gene lost 9 bases and the J gene lost 1 base, with 12 bases spanning the gap. CDR3 length: 13 residues. The CDR3 protein is CATTADSQETQYF. CDR3 nucleotide sequence: TGTGCCACTACCGCGGACAGCCAAGAGACCCAGTACTTC.

CDR3 coding DNA: TGTGCTACGAAGTGGGCTCGCGAGCAGTACTTC. The encoded protein is CATKWAREQYF. The genes are TRBV19 and TRBJ2-7; D not certain. The CDR3 is made up of 11 amino acids. Germline CDR1 LNHDA, CDR2 SQIVND (reference sequence).

The rearrangement links TRBV4-2 to TRBJ1-6; D is perhaps TRBD1 (6 bases). Germline CDR1 and CDR2: LGHNA and YNFKEQ. Trimming pared 4 bases from V and 8 bases from J, leaving 15 bases between. The CDR3 extends over 15 amino acids. The CDR3 region has the DNA TGTGCCAGCAGCCCTACAGGGCCAAGGGATTCACCCCTCCACTTT. Translated: CASSPTGPRDSPLHF.

The sample holds a few counts of this clone. The gene calls are TRBV6-4 and TRBJ2-5; 10 positions match TRBD2. Germline values: CDR1 MRHNA, CDR2 SNTAGT. The CDR3 sequence is 15 residues long. The V segment lost 3 bases and the J segment 5 bases; nucleotides outside the gene matches: 6. This CDR3 reads CASSELAGERETQYF. The CDR3 nucleotides read TGTGCCAGCAGTGAGCTAGCGGGGGAGAGGGAGACCCAGTACTTC.

This clone was counted only a few times. V and J are TRBV28 and TRBJ2-7; 7 bases are shared with TRBD1. The CDR3 is 15 residues long. CDR1 and CDR2 from the germline V gene are MDHEN and SYDVKM. Unmatched junction bases numbered 7, after V lost 2 bases and J lost 3 bases. The CDR3: CASSLPSHRGYEQYF. The CDR3 nucleotides read TGTGCCAGCAGTTTACCCTCACACAGGGGCTACGAGCAGTACTTC.

This sequence joins TRBV4-1 and TRBJ1-1; D remains ambiguous. V shed 0 bases and J shed 7 bases, with 15 bases lying between them. The CDR3 is made up of 15 amino acids. Germline V gene data show CDR1 as MGHRA and CDR2 as YSYEKL. The chain's CDR3 is CASSQDPDRGSEAFF. The CDR3 nucleotides are TGCGCCAGCAGCCAAGATCCCGACCGAGGAAGTGAAGCTTTCTTT.